A single T cell receptor (beta chain) is shown here with its context. This sample was included in a study of blood T cell repertoires in COVID-19. The method was immunoSEQ multiplex PCR; TCRdb's version includes in-frame clones alone and lacks a portion of them. The sample lists tens of thousands of clones; roughly 80% were seen once. With 4 bases clipped from V and 8 bases from J, the junction kept 7 bases outside the gene matches. CDR1 and CDR2 (germline): MGHRA, YSYEKL. CDR3 length: 15 amino acids. The chain carries TRBV4-1 and TRBJ2-1, with 11 bases matching TRBD2. Sequencing was performed on peripheral blood. The receptor was isolated from an older woman with acute or convalescent COVID-19. CDR3 bases: TGCGCCAGCAGCCTGGGACTAGCGGTGAGATATGAGCAGTTCTTC. This translates into CASSLGLAVRYEQFF.